This TCR beta chain was recorded in a study of monozygotic twins with inflammatory bowel disease. Findings and limits, study-wide: Telling different T cell subtypes apart from each other was not possible. Varied immunosuppressive treatments among patients may have increased repertoire variability.

This CDR3 has 14 residues. Germline-derived CDR1 and CDR2 are SGHTA and FQGNSA. As regards this clonotype: Its antigen is unidentified.

Each sample's cDNA came from eight separate reactions. Template-switch reactions added UMIs with a 6-nucleotide sample barcode. TCRdb re-called the 5' RACE reads and gives one entry per CDR3 protein, without DNA. This sample contains 190,000 or so distinct CDR3 sequences. The rearrangement uses TRBV7-2 and TRBJ1-4. The specimen was blood. The sequence came from a human donor with ulcerative colitis or Crohn's disease, or a healthy co-twin of an affected twin (not recorded which). The CDR3 sequence is CASSPDSFNEKLFF.